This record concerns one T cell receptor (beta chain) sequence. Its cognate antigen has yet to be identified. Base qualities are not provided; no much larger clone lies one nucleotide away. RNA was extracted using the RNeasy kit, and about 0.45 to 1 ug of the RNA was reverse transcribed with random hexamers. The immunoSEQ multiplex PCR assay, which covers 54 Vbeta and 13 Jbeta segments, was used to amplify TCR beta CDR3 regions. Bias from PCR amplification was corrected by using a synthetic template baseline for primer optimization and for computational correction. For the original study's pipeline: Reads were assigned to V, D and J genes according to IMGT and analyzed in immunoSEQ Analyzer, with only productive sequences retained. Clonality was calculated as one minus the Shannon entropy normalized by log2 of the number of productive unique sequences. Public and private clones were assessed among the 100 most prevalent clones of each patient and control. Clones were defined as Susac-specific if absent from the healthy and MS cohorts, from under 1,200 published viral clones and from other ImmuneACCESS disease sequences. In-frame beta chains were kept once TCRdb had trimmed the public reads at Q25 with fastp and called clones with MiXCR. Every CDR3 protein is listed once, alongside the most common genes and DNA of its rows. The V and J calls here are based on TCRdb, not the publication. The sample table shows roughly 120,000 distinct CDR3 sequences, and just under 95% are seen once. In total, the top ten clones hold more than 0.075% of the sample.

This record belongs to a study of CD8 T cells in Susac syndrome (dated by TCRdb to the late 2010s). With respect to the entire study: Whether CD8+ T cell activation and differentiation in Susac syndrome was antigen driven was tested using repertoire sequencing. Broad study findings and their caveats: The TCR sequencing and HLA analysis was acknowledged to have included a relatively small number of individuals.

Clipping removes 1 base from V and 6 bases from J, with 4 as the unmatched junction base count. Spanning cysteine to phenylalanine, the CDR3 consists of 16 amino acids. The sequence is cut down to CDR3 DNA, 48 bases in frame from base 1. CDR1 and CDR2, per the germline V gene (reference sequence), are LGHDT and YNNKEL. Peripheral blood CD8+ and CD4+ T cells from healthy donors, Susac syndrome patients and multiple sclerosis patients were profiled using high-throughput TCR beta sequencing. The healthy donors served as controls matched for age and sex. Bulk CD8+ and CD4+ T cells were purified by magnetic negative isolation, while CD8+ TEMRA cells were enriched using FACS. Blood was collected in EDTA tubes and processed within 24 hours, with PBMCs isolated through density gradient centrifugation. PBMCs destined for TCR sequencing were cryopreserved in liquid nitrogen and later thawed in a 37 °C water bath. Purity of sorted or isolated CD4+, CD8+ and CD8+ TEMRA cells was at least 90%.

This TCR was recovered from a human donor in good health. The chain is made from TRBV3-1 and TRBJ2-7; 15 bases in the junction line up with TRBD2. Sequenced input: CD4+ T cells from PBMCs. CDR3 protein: CASSQAWTSGRGEQYF. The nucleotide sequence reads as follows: TGTGCCAGCAGCCAAGCGTGGACTAGCGGGAGGGGCGAGCAGTACTTC.